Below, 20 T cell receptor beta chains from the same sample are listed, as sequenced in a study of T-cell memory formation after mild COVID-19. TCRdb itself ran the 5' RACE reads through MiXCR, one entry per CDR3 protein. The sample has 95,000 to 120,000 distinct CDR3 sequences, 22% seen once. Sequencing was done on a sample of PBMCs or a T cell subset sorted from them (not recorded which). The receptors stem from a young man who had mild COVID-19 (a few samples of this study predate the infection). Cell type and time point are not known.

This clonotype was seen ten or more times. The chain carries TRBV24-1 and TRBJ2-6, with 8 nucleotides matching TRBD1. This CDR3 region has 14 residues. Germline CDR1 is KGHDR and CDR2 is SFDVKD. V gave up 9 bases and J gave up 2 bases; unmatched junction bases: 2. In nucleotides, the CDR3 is TGTGCCACCCAGGGGGCTGCTGGGGCCAACGTCCTGACTTTC. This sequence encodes CATQGAAGANVLTF.

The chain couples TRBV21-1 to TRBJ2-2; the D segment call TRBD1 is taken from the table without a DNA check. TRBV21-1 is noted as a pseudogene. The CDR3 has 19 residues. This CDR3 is CASSKPQGRQGAFTGELFF. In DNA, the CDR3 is TGTGCCAGCAGCAAACCCCAGGGGAGACAGGGGGCTTTCACCGGGGAGCTGTTTTTT.

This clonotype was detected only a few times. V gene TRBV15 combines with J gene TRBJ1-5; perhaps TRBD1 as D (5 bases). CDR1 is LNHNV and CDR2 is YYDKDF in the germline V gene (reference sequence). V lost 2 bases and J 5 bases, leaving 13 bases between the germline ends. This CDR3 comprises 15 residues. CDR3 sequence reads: CATSRQGGVYQPQHF. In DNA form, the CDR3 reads TGTGCCACCAGCAGACAGGGCGGGGTGTATCAGCCCCAGCATTTT.

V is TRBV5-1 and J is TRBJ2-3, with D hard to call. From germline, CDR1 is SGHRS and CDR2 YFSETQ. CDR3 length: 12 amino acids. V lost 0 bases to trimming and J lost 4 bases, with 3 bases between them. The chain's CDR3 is CASSLDADTQYF. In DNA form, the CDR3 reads TGCGCCAGCAGCTTGGATGCAGATACGCAGTATTTT.

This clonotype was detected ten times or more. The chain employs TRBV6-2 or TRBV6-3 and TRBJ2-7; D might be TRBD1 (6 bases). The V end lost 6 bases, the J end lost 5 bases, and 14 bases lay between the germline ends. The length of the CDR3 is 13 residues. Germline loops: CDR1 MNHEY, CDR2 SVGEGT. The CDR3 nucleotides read TGTGCCAGCAGCCCAACAGGGTCCAACGAGCAGTACTTC. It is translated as CASSPTGSNEQYF.

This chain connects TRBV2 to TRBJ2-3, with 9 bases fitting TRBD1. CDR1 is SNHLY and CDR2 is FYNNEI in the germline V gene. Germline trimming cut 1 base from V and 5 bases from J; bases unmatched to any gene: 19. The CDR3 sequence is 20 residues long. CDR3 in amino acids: CASSEGTGEAHGLRRDTQYF. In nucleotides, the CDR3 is TGTGCCAGCAGTGAAGGGACAGGGGAGGCACACGGCCTAAGGAGAGATACGCAGTATTTT.

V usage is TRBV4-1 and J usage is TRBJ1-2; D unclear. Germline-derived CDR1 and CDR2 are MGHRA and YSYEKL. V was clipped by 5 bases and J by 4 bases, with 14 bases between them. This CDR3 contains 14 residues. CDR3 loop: CASSSAGLGYGYTF. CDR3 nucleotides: TGCGCCAGCAGCTCCGCCGGGCTCGGCTATGGCTACACCTTC.

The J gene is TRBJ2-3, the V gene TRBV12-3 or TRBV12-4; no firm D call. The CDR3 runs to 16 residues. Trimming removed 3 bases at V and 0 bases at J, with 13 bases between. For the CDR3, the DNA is TGTGCCAGCAGTTTGGGTGGCGTCTTGAGCACAGATACGCAGTATTTT. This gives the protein CASSLGGVLSTDTQYF.

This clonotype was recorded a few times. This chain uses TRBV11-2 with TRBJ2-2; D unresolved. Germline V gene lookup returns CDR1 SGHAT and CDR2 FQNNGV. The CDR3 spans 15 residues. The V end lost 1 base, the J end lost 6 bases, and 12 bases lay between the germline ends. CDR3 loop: CASSLGRAGAGELFF. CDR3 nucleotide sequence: TGTGCCAGCAGCTTAGGAAGGGCTGGCGCCGGGGAGCTGTTTTTT.

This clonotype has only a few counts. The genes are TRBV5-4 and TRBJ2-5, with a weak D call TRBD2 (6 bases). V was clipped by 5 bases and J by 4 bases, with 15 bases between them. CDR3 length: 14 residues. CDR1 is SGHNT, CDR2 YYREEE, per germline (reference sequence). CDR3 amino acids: CASRSSGRRETQYF. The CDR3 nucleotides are TGTGCCAGCAGGAGTAGCGGTCGGCGAGAGACCCAGTACTTC.

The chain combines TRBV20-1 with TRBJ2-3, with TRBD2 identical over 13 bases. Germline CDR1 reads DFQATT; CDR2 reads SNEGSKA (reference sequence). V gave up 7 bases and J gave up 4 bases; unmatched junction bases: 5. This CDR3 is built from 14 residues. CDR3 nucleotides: TGCAGTGGGAGGACTAGCGGGGGACCAGATACGCAGTATTTT. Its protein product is CSGRTSGGPDTQYF.

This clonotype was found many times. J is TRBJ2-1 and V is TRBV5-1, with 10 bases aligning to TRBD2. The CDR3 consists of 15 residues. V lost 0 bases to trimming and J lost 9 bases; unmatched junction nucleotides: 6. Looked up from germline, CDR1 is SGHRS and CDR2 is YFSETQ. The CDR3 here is CASSLVVAGGPEQFF. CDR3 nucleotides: TGCGCCAGCAGCTTGGTAGTAGCGGGGGGCCCTGAGCAGTTCTTC.

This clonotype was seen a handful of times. CDR3 loop: CASGLWDIRTGELFF. The CDR3, as DNA: TGCGCCAGCGGCCTTTGGGACATCCGCACCGGGGAGCTGTTTTTT. V gene TRBV5-1 combines with J gene TRBJ2-2, with D perhaps TRBD1 (6 bases). CDR1 and CDR2 from the germline V gene are SGHRS and YFSETQ. V lost 7 bases and J 4 bases, leaving 17 bases between the germline ends. The CDR3 totals 15 residues.

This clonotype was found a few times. CDR3: CASTSDPLAEAFF. The DNA for the CDR3 is TGTGCCAGCACTTCGGATCCATTGGCTGAAGCTTTCTTT. The chain links TRBV12-3 or TRBV12-4 to TRBJ1-1, with D hard to call. The V gene lost 7 bases and the J gene lost 6 bases, with 15 bases spanning the gap. The CDR3 is made up of 13 amino acids.

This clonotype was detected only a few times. CDR3 loop: CASSARTSGGMSSYNEQFF. CDR3 DNA: TGTGCCAGCAGCGCAAGGACTAGCGGGGGGATGAGCTCCTACAATGAGCAGTTCTTC. J is TRBJ2-1 and V is TRBV9, with TRBD2 matching 14 bases. CDR1 is SGDLS and CDR2 is YYNGEE in the germline V gene. Trimming at V came to 3 bases and at J to 0 bases, leaving 8 bases not matched to a gene. CDR3 length: 19 amino acids.

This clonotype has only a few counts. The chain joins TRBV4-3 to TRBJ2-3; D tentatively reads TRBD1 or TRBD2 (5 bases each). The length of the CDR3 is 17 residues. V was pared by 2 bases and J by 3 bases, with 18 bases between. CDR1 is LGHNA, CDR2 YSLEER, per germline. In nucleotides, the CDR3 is TGCGCCAGCAGCCAACTGGCTTGGGGGTCGGGGACAGATACGCAGTATTTT. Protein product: CASSQLAWGSGTDTQYF.

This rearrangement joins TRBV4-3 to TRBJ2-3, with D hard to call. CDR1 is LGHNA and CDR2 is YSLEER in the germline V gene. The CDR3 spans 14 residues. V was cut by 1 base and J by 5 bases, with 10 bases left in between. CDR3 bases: TGCGCCAGCAGCCAAGGAGCATCTCGAGATACGCAGTATTTT. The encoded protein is CASSQGASRDTQYF.

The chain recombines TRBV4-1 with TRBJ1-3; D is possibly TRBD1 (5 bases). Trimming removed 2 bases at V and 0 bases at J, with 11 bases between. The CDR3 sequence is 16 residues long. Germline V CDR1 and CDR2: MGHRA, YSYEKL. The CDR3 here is CASSQTDRSSGNTIYF. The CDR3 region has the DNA TGCGCCAGCAGCCAAACAGACAGATCCTCTGGAAACACCATATATTTT.

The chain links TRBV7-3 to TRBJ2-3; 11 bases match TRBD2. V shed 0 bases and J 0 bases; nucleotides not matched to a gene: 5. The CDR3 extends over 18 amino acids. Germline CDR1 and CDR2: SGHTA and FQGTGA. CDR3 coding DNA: TGTGCCAGCAGCTTAACTAGCGGGGGGGCCTCGAGCACAGATACGCAGTATTTT. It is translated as CASSLTSGGASSTDTQYF.

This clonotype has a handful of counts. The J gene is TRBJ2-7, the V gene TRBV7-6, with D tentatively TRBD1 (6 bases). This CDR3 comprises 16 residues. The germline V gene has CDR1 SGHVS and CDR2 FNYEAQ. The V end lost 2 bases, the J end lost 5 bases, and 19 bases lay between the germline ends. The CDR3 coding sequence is TGTGCCAGCAGCTTAAGGGCGGACAGCCGCGGCCACGAGCAGTACTTC. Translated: CASSLRADSRGHEQYF.